This is a list of T cell receptor beta chains from one sample in a study of T cell repertoires in cytomegalovirus infection. The antigens these receptors bind are not known. TCRdb called the reads again in MiXCR, with one record for every CDR3 protein. The sample includes nearly 700,000 distinct CDR3 sequences, around 35% seen only once; the top ten take around a sixth. Sequences were derived from cultured PBMCs, sampled from culture after CMV antigen stimulation. These receptors were obtained from a human donor in good health (CMV status not recorded). Some clones in this sample may be carry-over from other donors' samples. CDR3s include the opening cysteine and the closing phenylalanine or tryptophan. The D gene is left open where the match is weak. Clone size is given for some rows only: seen once, a few or many times, or a class if the clone is expanded.

TRBJ2-1 | TRBV6-2/TRBV6-3 | . | TRBD1 | TGTGCCAGCAGCCGCCGGGACAGGGCCTACAATGAGCAGTTCTTC | CASSRRDRAYNEQFF
TRBJ2-1 | TRBV7-2 | . | . | TGTGCCAGCCGAAGTCAGGGGTACTCCTACAATGAGCAGTTCTTC | CASRSQGYSYNEQFF
TRBJ2-3 | TRBV25-1 | . | . | TGTGCCAGCACCAGGGGGGCTCTAGATACGCAGTATTTT | CASTRGALDTQYF
TRBJ2-7 | TRBV7-8 | few | . | TGTGCCAGCAGCTTAGGTTCGGTATCCGCCTACGAGCAGTACTTC | CASSLGSVSAYEQYF
TRBJ2-7 | TRBV2 | . | TRBD2 | TGTGCCAGCAGTGATGGGGGAGGGTCCTACGAGCAGTACTTC | CASSDGGGSYEQYF
TRBJ2-5 | TRBV19 | few | TRBD2 | TGTGCCAGTAGTATAGGGCCCCGGGAGGCAACCCAGTACTTC | CASSIGPREATQYF
TRBJ2-2 | TRBV7-9 | few | . | TGTGCCAGCAGCTTCCAGGCTGGGAGCACCGGGGAGCTGTTTTTT | CASSFQAGSTGELFF
TRBJ1-5 | TRBV20-1 | . | . | TGCAGTGCTAGGGTCTATAGCAATCAGCCCCAGCATTTT | CSARVYSNQPQHF
TRBJ1-1 | TRBV30 | . | . | TGTGCCTGGAGTAAGTTAGGTTTTGATACTGAAGCTTTCTTT | CAWSKLGFDTEAFF
TRBJ1-5 | TRBV4-1 | . | . | TGCGCCAGCAGCCACCCTAGGGACACTGATCAGCCCCAGCATTTT | CASSHPRDTDQPQHF
TRBJ2-3 | TRBV6-6 | few | . | TGTGCCAGCAGTCGCGGTGGGGCAGGCACAGATACGCAGTATTTT | CASSRGGAGTDTQYF
TRBJ2-1 | TRBV5-1 | . | . | TGCGCCAGTCGGGGGGCTACCGTATGGGGCAATGAGCAGTTCTTC | CASRGATVWGNEQFF
TRBJ2-5 | TRBV6-2/TRBV6-3 | few | . | TGTGCCAGCAGTGACTCGGTGTCCGGTGAGACCCAGTACTTC | CASSDSVSGETQYF
TRBJ1-5 | TRBV6-2/TRBV6-3 | few | TRBD1 | TGTGCCAGCAGGCCGGAGACAGGGCTGAATCAGCCCCAGCATTTT | CASRPETGLNQPQHF
TRBJ2-3 | TRBV10-3 | . | . | TGTGCCATCAGTGTGAAACCCACAGATACGCAGTATTTT | CAISVKPTDTQYF
TRBJ2-1 | TRBV6-2/TRBV6-3 | few | TRBD2 | TGTGCCAGCGTAGCGGGCTCCTACAATGAGCAGTTCTTC | CASVAGSYNEQFF
TRBJ1-6 | TRBV20-1 | . | . | TGCAGTGCTCCTCATTCGGGCAGGAGAGATTCACCCCTCCACTTT | CSAPHSGRRDSPLHF
TRBJ2-2 | TRBV19 | few | TRBD1 | TGTGCCAGCCGGACAGGGCCGAACACCGGGGAGCTGTTTTTT | CASRTGPNTGELFF
TRBJ1-1 | TRBV12-3/TRBV12-4 | few | TRBD1 | TGTGCCAGCAGTTCCGGGACAGGGGGGGGCACTGAAGCTTTCTTT | CASSSGTGGGTEAFF
TRBJ2-2 | TRBV7-2 | few | TRBD1 | TGTGCCAGCAGCTCCTCCGGGACAGGGGAGGGGGAGCTGTTTTTT | CASSSSGTGEGELFF
TRBJ2-5 | TRBV10-3 | . | . | TGTGCCATCAGTGAGTCGGGCGAGGAGACCCAGTACTTC | CAISESGEETQYF
TRBJ2-5 | TRBV7-6 | . | . | TGTGCCAGCAGCTTTTCGGCGGGCGGGATCCCGGAGACCCAGTACTTC | CASSFSAGGIPETQYF
TRBJ2-1 | TRBV7-6 | . | . | TGTGCCAGCAGCTTGGGTAGAGGGAAAAATGAGCAGTTCTTC | CASSLGRGKNEQFF
TRBJ2-7 | TRBV28 | . | . | TGTGCCAGCAGTTTATCAGGCAGGTCCCACGAGCAGTACTTC | CASSLSGRSHEQYF
TRBJ2-7 | TRBV29-1 | . | TRBD2 | TGCAGCGTTGGGGGACTAAAATCAGGGTACGAGCAGTACTTC | CSVGGLKSGYEQYF
TRBJ1-2 | TRBV7-2 | many | . | TGTGCCAGCAGCTCTGGACAGTGGTATGGCTACACCTTC | CASSSGQWYGYTF
TRBJ2-1 | TRBV18 | . | . | TGTGCCAGCTCACCGATTAGGACGGACAATGAGCAGTTCTTC | CASSPIRTDNEQFF
TRBJ2-7 | TRBV6-2/TRBV6-3 | . | . | TGTGCCAGCAGCGACCTCCTGACCGCCTACGAGCAGTACTTC | CASSDLLTAYEQYF
TRBJ1-6 | TRBV27 | . | TRBD1 | TGTGCCAGCAGTTTATCTTGGCAGGGGGTATCACCCCTCCACTTT | CASSLSWQGVSPLHF
TRBJ2-3 | TRBV15 | . | . | TGTGCCACCACCCTCTCGCGGGCAGGGGGGAATACGCAGTATTTT | CATTLSRAGGNTQYF
TRBJ2-1 | TRBV29-1 | . | TRBD2 | TGCAGCGTTGGAGCGGGAGGGTTCAATGAGCAGTTCTTC | CSVGAGGFNEQFF
TRBJ2-1 | TRBV7-6 | . | . | TGTGCCAGCAGCTTGGGGTTTCAGGGGACCTACAATGAGCAGTTCTTC | CASSLGFQGTYNEQFF
TRBJ2-3 | TRBV6-2/TRBV6-3 | few | . | TGTGCCAGCATGCCGGGCCTTCGGGATACGCAGTATTTT | CASMPGLRDTQYF
TRBJ2-7 | TRBV19 | . | TRBD1 | TGTGCCAGTAGTGTCCCCGGGACAGGGGTTCGACGGGAGCAGTACTTC | CASSVPGTGVRREQYF
TRBJ2-7 | TRBV6-1 | few | TRBD2 | TGTGCCAGCAGACGGCGTCTAGCGGGGGAAAACTACGAGCAGTACTTC | CASRRRLAGENYEQYF
TRBJ1-2 | TRBV6-6 | . | . | TGTGCCAGCAGTGAGTACAGAAACTATGGCTACACCTTC | CASSEYRNYGYTF